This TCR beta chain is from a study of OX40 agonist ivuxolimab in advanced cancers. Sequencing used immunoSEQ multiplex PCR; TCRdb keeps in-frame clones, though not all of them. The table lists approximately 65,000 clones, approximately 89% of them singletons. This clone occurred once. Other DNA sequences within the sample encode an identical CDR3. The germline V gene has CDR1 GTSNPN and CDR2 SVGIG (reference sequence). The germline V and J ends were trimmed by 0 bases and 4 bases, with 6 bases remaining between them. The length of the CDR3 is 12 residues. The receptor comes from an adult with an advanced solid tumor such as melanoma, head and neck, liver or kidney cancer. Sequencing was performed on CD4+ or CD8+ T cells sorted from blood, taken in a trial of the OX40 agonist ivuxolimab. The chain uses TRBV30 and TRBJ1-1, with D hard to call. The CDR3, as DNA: TGTGCCTGGAGTGTACAAGTCACTGAAGCTTTCTTT. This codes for CAWSVQVTEAFF.